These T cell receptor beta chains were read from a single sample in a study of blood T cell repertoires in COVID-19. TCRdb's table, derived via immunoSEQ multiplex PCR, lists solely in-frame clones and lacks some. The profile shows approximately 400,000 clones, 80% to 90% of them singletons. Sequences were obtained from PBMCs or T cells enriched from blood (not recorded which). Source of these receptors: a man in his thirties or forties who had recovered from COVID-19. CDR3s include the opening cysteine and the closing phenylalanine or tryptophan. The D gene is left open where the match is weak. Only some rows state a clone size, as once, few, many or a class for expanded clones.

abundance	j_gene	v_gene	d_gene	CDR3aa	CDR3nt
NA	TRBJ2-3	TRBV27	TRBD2	CASSSGLAGLYTQYF	TGTGCCAGCAGTTCGGGACTAGCGGGGCTTTATACGCAGTATTTT
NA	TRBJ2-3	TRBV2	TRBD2	CASRLAVSTDTQYF	TGTGCCAGCCGGCTAGCGGTGAGCACAGATACGCAGTATTTT
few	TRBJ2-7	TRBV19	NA	CASRNTGSYEQYF	TGTGCCAGTAGGAATACCGGGAGCTACGAGCAGTACTTC
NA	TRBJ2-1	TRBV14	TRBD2	CASSRLAGGYNEQFF	TGTGCCAGCAGTCGACTAGCGGGGGGGTACAATGAGCAGTTCTTC
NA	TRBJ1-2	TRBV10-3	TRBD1	CAISEGTGGYGYTF	TGTGCCATCAGCGAAGGGACAGGAGGTTATGGCTACACCTTC
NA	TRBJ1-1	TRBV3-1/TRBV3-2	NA	CASSLHSGETEAFF	TGTGCCAGCAGCCTCCACTCGGGGGAAACTGAAGCTTTCTTT
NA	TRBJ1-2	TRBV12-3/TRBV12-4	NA	CASNIPGNYGYTF	TGTGCCAGCAATATCCCAGGGAACTATGGCTACACCTTC
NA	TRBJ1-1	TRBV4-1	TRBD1	CASSQLLGDRGTEAFF	TGCGCCAGCAGCCAACTCCTTGGGGACAGGGGCACTGAAGCTTTCTTT
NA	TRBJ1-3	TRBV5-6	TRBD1	CASSFASRGPRNTIYF	TGTGCCAGCAGCTTTGCGAGTAGGGGGCCGAGAAACACCATATATTTT
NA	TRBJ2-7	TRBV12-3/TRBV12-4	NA	CASSLGGSGEQYF	TGTGCCAGCAGTTTAGGAGGGTCGGGGGAGCAGTACTTC
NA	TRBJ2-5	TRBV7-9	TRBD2	CASSSTSGGVQETQYF	TGTGCCAGCAGCTCGACTAGCGGGGGAGTCCAAGAGACCCAGTACTTC
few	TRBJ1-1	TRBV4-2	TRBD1	CASSQVGTENTEAFF	TGTGCCAGCAGCCAAGTCGGGACAGAGAACACTGAAGCTTTCTTT
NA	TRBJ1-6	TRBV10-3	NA	CAIREPGVPLHF	TGTGCCATCAGGGAGCCCGGGGTCCCCCTCCACTTT
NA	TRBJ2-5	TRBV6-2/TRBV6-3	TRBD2	CASSYSIKAGGPETQYF	TGTGCCAGCAGTTACTCGATTAAAGCGGGGGGGCCGGAGACCCAGTACTTC
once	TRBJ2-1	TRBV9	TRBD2	CASSPWRLAGTTRNEQFF	TGTGCCAGCAGCCCGTGGAGGCTAGCGGGGACCACGAGGAATGAGCAGTTCTTC
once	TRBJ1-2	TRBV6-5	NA	CASSYGQYYNYGYTF	TGTGCCAGCAGTTACGGACAGTATTATAACTATGGCTACACCTTC
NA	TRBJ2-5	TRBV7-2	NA	CASSLARHSETQYF	TGTGCCAGCAGCTTAGCGCGGCATTCGGAGACCCAGTACTTC
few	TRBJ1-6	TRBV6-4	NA	CASSPGTYNSPLHF	TGTGCCAGCAGTCCCGGGACCTATAATTCACCCCTCCACTTT
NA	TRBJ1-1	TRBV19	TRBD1	CASSFRTPGTGGVDTEAFF	TGTGCCAGTAGTTTTCGTACCCCCGGGACAGGGGGCGTCGACACTGAAGCTTTCTTT
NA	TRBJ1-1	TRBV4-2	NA	CASSPEDGNTEAFF	TGTGCCAGCAGCCCGGAGGACGGGAACACTGAAGCTTTCTTT
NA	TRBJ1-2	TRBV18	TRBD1	CASSRDRGNGYTF	TGTGCCAGCTCACGGGACAGGGGGAATGGCTACACCTTC
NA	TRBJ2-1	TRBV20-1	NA	CTASGGPSYNEQFF	TGCACCGCTAGTGGGGGGCCCTCCTACAATGAGCAGTTCTTC
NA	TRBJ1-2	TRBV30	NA	CAWQGSGYTF	TGTGCCTGGCAGGGCTCTGGCTACACCTTC
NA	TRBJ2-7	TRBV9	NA	CASSPPGSYEQYF	TGTGCCAGCAGTCCCCCGGGGTCCTACGAGCAGTACTTC
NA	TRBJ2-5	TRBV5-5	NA	CASSREIRNVGKETQYF	TGTGCCAGCAGCCGAGAAATCAGGAACGTCGGAAAAGAGACCCAGTACTTC
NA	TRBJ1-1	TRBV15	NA	CATSRDGVVGGQAFF	TGTGCCACCAGCAGAGACGGGGTGGTCGGGGGTCAGGCTTTCTTT